This TCR beta chain was identified during a study of T cell repertoires in cytomegalovirus infection (dated by TCRdb to about 2019). With respect to the entire study: The peptide stimulations were aimed at well-studied HLA-B-restricted epitopes as well as recently identified HLA-C-restricted CMV epitopes, whose presentation resists viral immunomodulation. Donor HLA type was relevant to the analysis, because carriage of CMV infection together with the matching HLA type was indicated by public TCR beta signatures.

The sequencing machine was an Illumina HiSeq 1500. TCRdb took the public reads, trimmed them with fastp at Q25, ran MiXCR for clone calling and kept in-frame beta chains. Each CDR3 protein appears once, grouped with its most common genes and DNA. The table for this sample lists around 300,000 distinct CDR3 sequences; under 25% of them were counted only once. The ten largest clones take up approximately 19% of the sample. The treatment or condition tag for this specimen amounts to: in vitro stimulation with specific CMV peptide epitopes to enrich CMV-specific T cells. The full study reports these points: In the ex vivo response, HLA-C-restricted CMV-specific TCR beta clonotypes were dominant, and in two of eight donors the single most frequent clonotype came from this HLA-C-restricted group. Cumulative frequency of public TCR beta family members discriminated carriers of CMV infection plus the relevant HLA type in this cohort and an independent roughly 340-donor cohort.

This clonotype was seen a handful of times. The specificity of this receptor is unknown. Qualities for individual bases were not recorded, and no much larger clone is one base off. Trimming at the junction amounts to 3 bases on V and 0 bases on J, and the germline ends lie 13 bases apart. Its CDR3 holds 16 amino acids, cysteine through phenylalanine. Only the CDR3 part of the read is kept: 48 bases, read in frame from the first base. As encoded in the germline V gene, CDR1 is ENHRY while CDR2 is SYGVKD. Sequences were derived from cultured PBMCs, sampled from culture after CMV antigen stimulation. The receptor chain draws on TRBV10-3 and TRBJ2-3; possibly the D gene is TRBD2, per 5 matching bases. The receptor's source is a human donor in good health (CMV status not recorded). Some clones in this sample may be carry-over from other donors' samples. The encoded CDR3 is CAISDIVGESTDTQYF. The DNA sequence is given as TGTGCCATCAGTGACATCGTGGGAGAGAGCACAGATACGCAGTATTTT.